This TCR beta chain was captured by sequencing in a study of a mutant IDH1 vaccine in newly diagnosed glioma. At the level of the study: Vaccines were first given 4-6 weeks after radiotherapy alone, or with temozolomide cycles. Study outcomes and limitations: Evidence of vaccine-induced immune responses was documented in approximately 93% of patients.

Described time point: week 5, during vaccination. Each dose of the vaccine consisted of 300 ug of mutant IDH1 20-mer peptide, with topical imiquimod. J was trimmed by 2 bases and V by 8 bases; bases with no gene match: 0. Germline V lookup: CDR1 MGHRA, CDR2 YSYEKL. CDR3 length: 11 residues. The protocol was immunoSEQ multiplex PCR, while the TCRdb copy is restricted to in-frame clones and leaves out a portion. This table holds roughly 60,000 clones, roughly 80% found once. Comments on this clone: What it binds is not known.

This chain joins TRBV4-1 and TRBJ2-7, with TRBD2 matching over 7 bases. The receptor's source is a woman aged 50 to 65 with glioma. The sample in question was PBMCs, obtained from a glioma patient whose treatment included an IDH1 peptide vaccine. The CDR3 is CASRGAYEQYF. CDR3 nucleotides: TGCGCCAGCCGGGGGGCCTACGAGCAGTACTTC.